These 17 T cell receptor beta chains originate from one sample sequenced in a study of PD-1 blockade in classical Hodgkin lymphoma. The repertoire was sequenced with immunoSEQ multiplex PCR; TCRdb's copy has only in-frame clones and lacks some. Of 13,000 to 15,000 clones listed, over 65% are singletons. Patients all relapsed after autologous stem cell transplantation, and there was variation in brentuximab vedotin exposure. The sample was peripheral blood mononuclear cells (PBMCs), taken at baseline. These receptors all come from a human donor with classical Hodgkin lymphoma.

The chain has TRBV11-2 and TRBJ2-6; D perhaps matches TRBD2 (7 bases). Trimming took 5 bases from V and 4 from J, leaving 21 bases between them. CDR3 length: 18 amino acids. Germline V lookup: CDR1 SGHAT, CDR2 FQNNGV. CDR3 in DNA: TGTGCCAGCAGCGCAACAGCGGGACAATTAATCGGGGCCAACGTCCTGACTTTC. It encodes CASSATAGQLIGANVLTF.

The chain uses TRBV9 and TRBJ2-7; D may be TRBD1 (5 bases). The germline V and J ends were trimmed by 4 bases and 3 bases, with 14 bases remaining between them. From germline, CDR1 is SGDLS and CDR2 YYNGEE. This CDR3 contains 14 residues. The CDR3 DNA follows: TGTGCCAGCAGCCCGGACCGGACAAGCTACGAGCAGTACTTC. Its translation: CASSPDRTSYEQYF.

This chain joins TRBV6-1 and TRBJ1-2, with 8 bases lining up with TRBD1. After removal of 11 bases from V and 4 bases from J, the junction contained 12 bases not matched to a gene. The germline gives CDR1 MNHNS, CDR2 SASEGT. The CDR3 totals 14 residues. The CDR3 is CAGGGQGAAYGYTF. The CDR3 nucleotides are TGTGCCGGGGGTGGGCAGGGGGCAGCCTATGGCTACACCTTC.

This clone was recorded only once. The chain joins TRBV5-4 to TRBJ2-1; TRBD1 is a possible D gene (5 bases). V dropped 0 bases and J dropped 9 bases, with 16 bases sitting between them. The length of the CDR3 is 15 residues. CDR1 is SGHNT and CDR2 is YYREEE in the germline V gene (reference sequence). The CDR3, as DNA: TGTGCCAGCAGCTTGGAAAGCAGGGAAGATGGTGAGCAGTTCTTC. Translated: CASSLESREDGEQFF.

V gene TRBV19 combines with J gene TRBJ2-3, with D perhaps matching TRBD1 or TRBD2 (5 bases each). CDR3 length equals 16 residues. Germline-derived CDR1 and CDR2 are LNHDA and SQIVND (reference sequence). Between the trimmed V and J ends, which lost 8 bases and 0 bases, there was a span of 18 bases. The CDR3 nucleotides are TGTGCCAGTTCGGGTACCGGGACCTCTAGCACAGATACGCAGTATTTT. This translates into CASSGTGTSSTDTQYF.

This clone occurred once. The rearrangement links TRBV11-2 to TRBJ1-5, with D perhaps TRBD1 (5 bases). The CDR3 runs 15 residues. V dropped 3 bases and J dropped 3 bases, with 12 bases sitting between them. CDR1 SGHAT and CDR2 FQNNGV come from the germline V gene. CDR3 nucleotide sequence: TGTGCCAGCAGCTTCATGGGGCAACTCAATCAGCCCCAGCATTTT. This translates into CASSFMGQLNQPQHF.

The chain has TRBV28 and TRBJ2-1, with TRBD1 matching over 7 bases. CDR3 length: 11 residues. The V and J ends lost 5 bases and 12 bases, in that order; junction bases with no gene match: 4. Germline V gives CDR1 MDHEN, CDR2 SYDVKM. In DNA form, the CDR3 reads TGTGCCAGCAGTCTACAGGGGAGGCAGTTCTTC. This encodes CASSLQGRQFF.

CDR3 in DNA: TGTGCCAGCAAAGACCAGGGAATATCACCCCTCCACTTT. Encoded protein: CASKDQGISPLHF. The chain carries TRBV6-1 and TRBJ1-6, with D possibly matching TRBD1 (5 bases). The germline CDR1 and CDR2 sequences are MNHNS and SASEGT. The CDR3 totals 13 residues. V lost 7 bases and J lost 10, with 14 bases in between.

The rearrangement uses TRBV5-4 and TRBJ1-3; no definite D call. Germline assignment: CDR1 SGHNT and CDR2 YYREEE (reference sequence). CDR3 length: 16 amino acids. V was pared by 0 bases and J by 0 bases, with 10 bases between. The DNA for the CDR3 is TGTGCCAGCAGCTTGGCCTCCGTCAACTCTGGAAACACCATATATTTT. Translation gives CASSLASVNSGNTIYF.

This chain connects TRBV21-1 to TRBJ1-2. TRBV21-1 is assigned pseudogene status. The CDR3 is 17 amino acids. The chain's CDR3 is CASSKRQGREGNYGYTF. CDR3 in DNA: TGTGCCAGCAGCAAAAGGCAGGGGCGGGAAGGGAACTATGGCTACACCTTC.

This clone has just one count. V gene TRBV4-2 combines with J gene TRBJ1-2; D might be TRBD1 (6 bases). Germline CDR1 and CDR2: LGHNA and YNFKEQ. This CDR3 contains 15 residues. V was clipped by 1 base and J by 3 bases, with 12 bases between them. For the CDR3, the DNA is TGTGCCAGCAGCCAAGGCGGGGAGGGGGACTATGGCTACACCTTC. Amino acids: CASSQGGEGDYGYTF.

The genes are TRBV5-4 and TRBJ2-1; 8 positions agree with TRBD1. Germline lookup yields CDR1 SGHNT and CDR2 YYREEE (reference sequence). J gave up 6 bases and V 10 bases, and 9 bases lay outside the gene matches. The CDR3 runs 13 residues. CDR3 DNA sequence: TGTGCCGGGGGACAGGCGGGCGGCAATGAGCAGTTCTTC. This codes for CAGGQAGGNEQFF.

The chain joins TRBV21-1 to TRBJ2-7. TRBV21-1 is recorded as a pseudogene. The CDR3 consists of 9 residues. In DNA, the CDR3 is TGTGCCAGCAGCATCCACCCGTACTTC. Protein product: CASSIHPYF.

The chain uses TRBV2 and TRBJ2-3; 7 bases fit TRBD2. This CDR3 region has 14 residues. Germline loops: CDR1 SNHLY, CDR2 FYNNEI. CDR3 sequence: CASLASGDTDTQYF. The CDR3 nucleotides read TGTGCTTCCCTCGCCAGCGGGGATACAGATACGCAGTATTTT.

The chain combines TRBV18 with TRBJ2-5; perhaps TRBD2 as D (5 bases). The CDR3 has 16 amino acids. CDR1 KGHSH and CDR2 LQKENI come from the germline V gene. V gave up 5 bases and J gave up 5 bases, with 21 bases separating them. In DNA form, the CDR3 reads TGTGCCAGCTCAGGTTCTAGCCGGTTTATGAAGGAGACCCAGTACTTC. This gives the protein CASSGSSRFMKETQYF. Using reference TRBV18 and TRBJ2-5 for the parts outside the CDR3, the full variable domain is NAGVMQNPRHLVRRRGQEARLRCSPMKGHSHVYWYRQLPEEGLKFMVYLQKENIIDESGMPKERFSAEFPKEGPSILRIQQVVRGDSAAYFCASSGSSRFMKETQYFGPGTRLLVL.

The chain carries TRBV18 and TRBJ1-2; unclear D gene. Per the germline V gene, CDR1 is KGHSH and CDR2 is LQKENI. The CDR3 contains 15 residues. V shed 3 bases and J shed 5 bases, with 16 bases lying between them. For the CDR3, the DNA is TGTGCCAGCTCACCCTGGCTGGGGAGTAGGTATGGCTACACCTTC. The encoded protein is CASSPWLGSRYGYTF.

The CDR3 DNA reads as TGTGCCAGCAGCCAAGACTGGGGGGCCCACAATGAGCAGTTCTTC. Amino acids: CASSQDWGAHNEQFF. The chain employs TRBV4-2 and TRBJ2-1, with D perhaps assigned TRBD1 or TRBD2 (6 bases each). The CDR3 is 15 amino acids. CDR1 is LGHNA and CDR2 is YNFKEQ in the germline V gene. V was shortened by 0 bases and J by 5 bases, with 11 bases between the two germline ends.